This T cell receptor beta chain was captured by sequencing in a study of shared clonotypes between healthy human individuals. Deep was the level used in running the assay. Original handling: Junction-only sequences produced by ImmunoSEQ had no quality scores, so filtering differed. This table comes from immunoSEQ multiplex PCR, and its TCRdb copy is limited to in-frame clones, with some not included. That table furnishes V, J and clone size, whereas the DNA furnished D and trimming. The sample has about 2,500,000 clones, 90% to 95% seen once; the top ten hold about 0.13%. Comments on this clone: Other DNA sequences of this sample code for an identical CDR3.

The clonotype comes from a man younger than 30 in good health. Specimen: naive CD4+ T cells sorted from blood. Documented subset: CD45RA+ positively selected.

The CDR3 DNA reads as TGCGCCAGCAGCTTGAATTACAATGAGCAGTTCTTC. The encoded protein is CASSLNYNEQFF. This chain connects TRBV5-1 to TRBJ2-1; unclear D gene. V lost 1 base and J 4 bases, leaving 3 bases between the germline ends. The V gene's germline CDR1 is SGHRS and CDR2 YFSETQ. This CDR3 spans 12 amino acids.